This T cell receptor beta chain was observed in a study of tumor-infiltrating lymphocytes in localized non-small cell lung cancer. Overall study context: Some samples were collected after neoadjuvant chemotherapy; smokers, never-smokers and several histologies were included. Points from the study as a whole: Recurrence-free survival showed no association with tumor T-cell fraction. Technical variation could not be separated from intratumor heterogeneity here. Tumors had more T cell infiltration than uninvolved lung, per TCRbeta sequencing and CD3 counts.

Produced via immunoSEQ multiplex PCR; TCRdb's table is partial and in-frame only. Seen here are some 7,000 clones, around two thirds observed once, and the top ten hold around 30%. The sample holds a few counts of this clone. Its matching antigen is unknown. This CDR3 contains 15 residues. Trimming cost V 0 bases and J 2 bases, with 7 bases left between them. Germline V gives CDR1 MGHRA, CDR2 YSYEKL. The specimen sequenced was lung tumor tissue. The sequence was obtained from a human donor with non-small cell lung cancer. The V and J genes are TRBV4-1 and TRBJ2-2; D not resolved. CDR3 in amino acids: CASSQEWRNTGELFF. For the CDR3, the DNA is TGCGCCAGCAGCCAAGAATGGCGAAACACCGGGGAGCTGTTTTTT.